These 17 T cell receptor beta chains came from one sample sequenced in a study of blood T cell repertoires in COVID-19. Clones were read by immunoSEQ multiplex PCR, and TCRdb kept only the in-frame ones, dropping some. Found here are some 340,000 clones, roughly four fifths of them singletons; the top ten hold 5% to 6%. Input material: PBMCs or T cells enriched from blood (not recorded which). The receptors were sampled from a woman aged 45-65 years who had recovered from COVID-19.

This clone was recorded a few times. The rearrangement uses TRBV5-3 and TRBJ1-5; D may be TRBD1 (6 bases). TRBV5-3 is treated as an ORF (open reading frame) with a function not yet certain. This CDR3 comprises 17 residues. V lost 5 bases, J lost 5 bases, and 23 bases lay in between. The CDR3 loop reads CARSSRTGGSSYQPQHF. DNA of the CDR3: TGTGCCAGAAGTTCCCGGACGGGGGGCTCGAGCTATCAGCCCCAGCATTTT.

This sequence joins TRBV2 and TRBJ2-7; 9 bases match TRBD2. Germline values: CDR1 SNHLY, CDR2 FYNNEI. The CDR3 covers 14 residues. Unmatched junction bases numbered 5, after V lost 3 bases and J lost 5 bases. CDR3 nucleotide sequence: TGTGCCAGCAGTGAGCATCTAGCGGGGAACGAGCAGTACTTC. Encoded protein: CASSEHLAGNEQYF.

This sequence joins TRBV7-2 and TRBJ1-1; tentatively, D is TRBD1 (5 bases). V was clipped by 5 bases and J by 4 bases, with 14 bases between them. Germline V gene lookup returns CDR1 SGHTA and CDR2 FQGNSA. This CDR3 is built from 14 residues. CDR3 sequence: CASSPWGGTTEAFF. In DNA form, the CDR3 reads TGTGCCAGCAGCCCCTGGGGGGGGACCACTGAAGCTTTCTTT.

V gene TRBV11-2 combines with J gene TRBJ2-5, with a possible D match to TRBD2 (6 bases). The CDR3 is made up of 16 amino acids. The V gene lost 6 bases and the J gene lost 2 bases, with 19 bases spanning the gap. The V gene's germline CDR1 is SGHAT and CDR2 FQNNGV. The CDR3 nucleotides are TGTGCCAGCAGTTTAACGGGGACTGGAAGACAAGAGACCCAGTACTTC. Amino acids: CASSLTGTGRQETQYF. Together with reference TRBV11-2 and TRBJ2-5, the CDR3 gives the full variable domain: EAGVAQSPRYKIIEKRQSVAFWCNPISGHATLYWYQQILGQGPKLLIQFQNNGVVDDSQLPKDRFSAERLKGVDSTLKIQPAKLEDSAVYLCASSLTGTGRQETQYFGPGTRLLVL.

The CDR3 loop reads CASSKSGGLTNTYEQYF. CDR3 nucleotide sequence: TGTGCCAGCAGCAAATCGGGGGGGCTGACAAATACCTACGAGCAGTACTTC. The V gene is TRBV21-1, the J gene TRBJ2-7; the table assigns TRBD2, which was not confirmed against the DNA. TRBV21-1 is labeled a pseudogene. CDR3 size: 17 residues.

The rearrangement links TRBV6-5 to TRBJ1-6; D remains unclear. This CDR3 contains 14 residues. Germline V lookup: CDR1 MNHEY, CDR2 SVGAGI. V lost 2 bases to trimming and J lost 5 bases, with 7 bases between them. CDR3 loop: CASSYEVDNSPLHF. The DNA for the CDR3 is TGTGCCAGCAGTTACGAGGTAGATAATTCACCCCTCCACTTT.

The chain carries TRBV27 and TRBJ1-1, with a possible D match to TRBD1 (5 bases). Per germline, CDR1 MNHEY and CDR2 SMNVEV (reference sequence). This CDR3 contains 15 residues. V was cut by 5 bases and J by 1 base, with 14 bases left in between. This CDR3 reads CASSTSGGSNTEAFF. CDR3 nucleotide sequence: TGTGCCAGCAGTACCTCGGGGGGTTCGAACACTGAAGCTTTCTTT.

The J gene is TRBJ1-4, the V gene TRBV5-1; D is unclear. Trimming removed 0 bases at V and 0 bases at J, with 15 bases between. Germline V lookup: CDR1 SGHRS, CDR2 YFSETQ. The CDR3 runs 18 residues. The CDR3 region has the DNA TGCGCCAGCAGCTTGGCTGCTCTAACCGAGGCAACTAATGAAAAACTGTTTTTT. Residues: CASSLAALTEATNEKLFF.

The CDR3 sequence is CASSFAGEVSGELFF. The CDR3 DNA is TGTGCCAGCAGCTTTGCGGGAGAAGTTTCCGGGGAGCTGTTTTTT. V is TRBV5-4 and J is TRBJ2-2; 7 positions match TRBD2. V was clipped by 2 bases and J by 6 bases; unmatched bases: 7. The CDR3 spans 15 residues. CDR1 and CDR2 from the germline V gene are SGHNT and YYREEE (reference sequence).

The chain combines TRBV3-1 (or the pseudogene TRBV3-2) with TRBJ1-1, with D possibly TRBD1 on 5 matching bases. Per germline, CDR1 LGHDT and CDR2 YNNKEL (reference sequence). Trimming stripped 0 bases from V and 1 base from J, with 9 bases between. The CDR3 runs to 15 residues. The CDR3 loop reads CASSQEWGENTEAFF. The CDR3 DNA reads TGTGCCAGCAGCCAAGAGTGGGGGGAGAACACTGAAGCTTTCTTT.

This clone appeared a few times. This CDR3 is CASSYGPSGNTIYF. Here the CDR3 DNA reads TGTGCCAGCAGTTACGGCCCCTCTGGAAACACCATATATTTT. The chain couples TRBV6-5 to TRBJ1-3; no firm D call. This CDR3 has 14 amino acids. Germline CDR1 MNHEY, CDR2 SVGAGI. The ends were cut back, 2 bases at V and 0 bases at J, with 5 bases in the middle.

V usage is TRBV30 and J usage is TRBJ1-5; D is undetermined. Trimming took off 4 bases at V and 1 base at J, with 14 bases between the two ends. The CDR3 is made up of 15 amino acids. Germline V gene data show CDR1 as GTSNPN and CDR2 as SVGIG (reference sequence). The CDR3 sequence: CAWTLSRGSNQPQHF. CDR3 nucleotide sequence: TGTGCCTGGACTCTTAGCCGAGGAAGCAATCAGCCCCAGCATTTT. The whole variable domain, remainder taken from reference TRBV30 and TRBJ1-5, is SQTIHQWPATLVQPVGSPLSLECTVEGTSNPNLYWYRQAAGRGLQLLFYSVGIGQISSEVPQNLSASRPQDRQFILSSKKLLLSDSGFYLCAWTLSRGSNQPQHFGDGTRLSIL.

This chain joins TRBV9 and TRBJ1-6, with 8 bases aligning to TRBD1. Per germline, CDR1 SGDLS and CDR2 YYNGEE. The CDR3 runs to 15 residues. The junction had 6 bases not matched to a gene; V was cut back by 4 bases and J by 6 bases. CDR3 residues: CASSKGQVSNSPLHF. DNA for the CDR3: TGTGCCAGCAGCAAGGGACAGGTCTCTAATTCACCCCTCCACTTT. The full variable domain, with the rest looked up from reference TRBV9 and TRBJ1-6, is DSGVTQTPKHLITATGQRVTLRCSPRSGDLSVYWYQQSLDQGLQFLIQYYNGEERAKGNILERFSAQQFPDLHSELNLSSLELGDSALYFCASSKGQVSNSPLHFGNGTRLTVT.

The chain combines TRBV4-1 with TRBJ1-1; TRBD1 matches at 9 bases. The CDR3 spans 14 residues. CDR1 and CDR2 (germline): MGHRA, YSYEKL. V trimming: 1 base; J trimming: 6 bases; junction bases outside the gene matches: 3. The CDR3 is CASSQVTGGPEAFF. For the CDR3, the DNA is TGCGCCAGCAGCCAAGTGACAGGGGGTCCTGAAGCTTTCTTT.

The CDR3 nucleotides read TGCGCCAGCAGCTTTGTAACAGCCGAGGAGACCCAGTACTTC. As protein: CASSFVTAEETQYF. The chain has TRBV5-1 and TRBJ2-5; D is ambiguous. CDR3 length: 14 residues. Trimming cost V 2 bases and J 5 bases, with 13 bases left between them. CDR1 SGHRS and CDR2 YFSETQ come from the germline V gene.

This chain uses TRBV11-2 with TRBJ2-7; 12 bases align to TRBD2. The V gene end was trimmed by 7 bases and the J gene end by 7 bases; junction bases not matched to a gene: 8. Germline V gene sequence: CDR1 SGHAT, CDR2 FQNNGV. The CDR3 sequence is 14 residues long. CDR3 protein: CASTTSGRLQEQYF. The CDR3 nucleotides are TGTGCCAGCACCACTAGCGGGAGGCTTCAGGAGCAGTACTTC.

The chain employs TRBV13 and TRBJ2-5; D possibly corresponds to TRBD2 (5 bases). Germline lookup yields CDR1 PRHDT and CDR2 FYEKMQ (reference sequence). V gave up 5 bases and J gave up 0 bases, with 19 bases separating them. The CDR3 extends over 17 amino acids. The CDR3 reads CASSTRGWGTYQETQYF. Written as DNA, the CDR3 is TGTGCCAGCAGCACCCGGGGTTGGGGAACGTACCAAGAGACCCAGTACTTC.